This passage covers 8 T cell receptor beta chains from one sample sequenced in a study of tumor-infiltrating lymphocytes in localized non-small cell lung cancer. Generated by immunoSEQ multiplex PCR, the TCRdb table keeps only in-frame clones and is missing some. The sample records about 16,000 clones, about 65% being singletons. The sequencing sample was made of lung tumor tissue. Source of these receptors: a human donor with non-small cell lung cancer.

The rearrangement links TRBV15 to TRBJ1-1; 7 positions match TRBD1. Germline CDR1 is LNHNV and CDR2 is YYDKDF (reference sequence). The V gene end was trimmed by 5 bases and the J gene end by 4 bases; junction bases not matched to a gene: 4. The CDR3 has 13 amino acids. The DNA of the CDR3 is TGTGCCACCAGCGGGGCAGGGGGCACTGAAGCTTTCTTT. Encoded protein: CATSGAGGTEAFF.

The chain joins TRBV6-5 to TRBJ2-3; D is perhaps TRBD2 (6 bases). The germline CDR1 and CDR2 sequences are MNHEY and SVGAGI. Trimming removed 6 bases from V and 6 bases from J, with 13 bases in between. The CDR3 length is 13 residues. For the CDR3, the DNA is TGTGCCAGCAGACGGGACTTCCGCGATACGCAGTATTTT. This gives the protein CASRRDFRDTQYF.

The rearrangement joins TRBV30 to TRBJ1-1; 7 positions agree with TRBD1. This CDR3 contains 11 residues. The germline gives CDR1 GTSNPN, CDR2 SVGIG (reference sequence). The ends lost 3 bases at V and 7 bases at J; junction bases unmatched: 2. CDR3 in DNA: TGTGCCTGGAGGGGGGACAGTGAAGCTTTCTTT. Protein sequence: CAWRGDSEAFF. Drawing the rest from reference TRBV30 and TRBJ1-1, the complete variable domain is SQTIHQWPATLVQPVGSPLSLECTVEGTSNPNLYWYRQAAGRGLQLLFYSVGIGQISSEVPQNLSASRPQDRQFILSSKKLLLSDSGFYLCAWRGDSEAFFGQGTRLTVV.

V is TRBV14 and J is TRBJ1-2, with D maybe TRBD1 (5 bases). V was cut by 4 bases and J by 5 bases, with 11 bases left in between. The germline V gene encodes CDR1 SGHDN and CDR2 FVKESK. The CDR3 is 13 amino acids. CDR3 sequence: CASSPARAYGYTF. CDR3 in DNA: TGTGCCAGCAGCCCCGCCAGGGCTTATGGCTACACCTTC. The full variable domain, completed using reference TRBV14 and TRBJ1-2, is EAGVTQFPSHSVIEKGQTVTLRCDPISGHDNLYWYRRVMGKEIKFLLHFVKESKQDESGMPNNRFLAERTGGTYSTLKVQPAELEDSGVYFCASSPARAYGYTFGSGTRLTVV.

V and J are TRBV5-5 and TRBJ1-5, with D perhaps matching TRBD1 (5 bases). Between the trimmed V and J ends, which lost 4 bases and 1 base, there was a span of 12 bases. Looked up from germline, CDR1 is SGHKS and CDR2 is YYEKEE (reference sequence). The CDR3 spans 15 residues. This CDR3 is CASSAGTASNQPQHF. The CDR3 nucleotides are TGTGCCAGCAGCGCCGGGACGGCGAGCAATCAGCCCCAGCATTTT.

The rearrangement links TRBV11-2 to TRBJ2-2, with D perhaps being TRBD1 or TRBD2 (5 bases each). The V end lost 6 bases, the J end lost 0 bases, and 17 bases lay between the germline ends. The CDR3 is made up of 17 amino acids. Germline-derived CDR1 and CDR2 are SGHAT and FQNNGV. The CDR3 loop reads CASREETGLANTGELFF. The CDR3, as DNA: TGTGCCAGCAGGGAAGAAACGGGGCTAGCGAACACCGGGGAGCTGTTTTTT.

This clone was seen only a few times. The rearrangement links TRBV28 to TRBJ1-1; 9 bases map to TRBD1. V lost 9 bases to trimming and J lost 1 base; unmatched junction nucleotides: 9. The germline V gene encodes CDR1 MDHEN and CDR2 SYDVKM. The CDR3 runs 15 residues. The CDR3 DNA follows: TGTGCCAGTACAGGGGGCTCGTTCTCGAACACTGAAGCTTTCTTT. The encoded protein is CASTGGSFSNTEAFF.

As DNA, the CDR3 is TGTGCCAGCAGTTCCGACAAGAACACTGAAGCTTTCTTT. Residues: CASSSDKNTEAFF. The V and J genes are TRBV6-5 and TRBJ1-1; D not certain. Germline V lookup: CDR1 MNHEY, CDR2 SVGAGI. V dropped 4 bases and J dropped 1 base, with 7 bases sitting between them. This CDR3 region has 13 residues.